Below, 20 T cell receptor beta chains from the same sample are listed, as sequenced in a study of technical replicates of blood from a few donors. Measured with immunoSEQ multiplex PCR; TCRdb has only the in-frame clones, and not every one. Here the sample spans over 55,000 clones, approximately 94% being singletons. Source material: PBMCs. The receptors originated from a human donor in good health. Some clones in this sample may be carry-over from other donors' samples.

The J gene is TRBJ2-7, the V gene TRBV6-1; D might be TRBD2 (5 bases). Germline loops: CDR1 MNHNS, CDR2 SASEGT. Trimming pared 2 bases from V and 3 bases from J, leaving 11 bases between. The CDR3 sequence is 14 residues long. CDR3: CASSERAGHYEQYF. In DNA, the CDR3 is TGTGCCAGCAGTGAAAGGGCGGGCCACTACGAGCAGTACTTC.

V gene TRBV5-1 combines with J gene TRBJ1-5, with D perhaps matching TRBD1 (6 bases). Trimming removed 4 bases at V and 5 bases at J, with 10 bases between. This CDR3 region has 13 residues. Germline lookup yields CDR1 SGHRS and CDR2 YFSETQ. The CDR3 sequence: CASSPKGDQPQHF. DNA of the CDR3: TGCGCCAGCAGCCCGAAGGGGGATCAGCCCCAGCATTTT.

This clone was counted a single time. V is TRBV9 and J is TRBJ2-2, with a weak D call TRBD1 (7 bases). The V end was cut by 3 bases, the J end by 5 bases, with 17 bases between. Germline values: CDR1 SGDLS, CDR2 YYNGEE. This CDR3 has 16 amino acids. CDR3 bases: TGTGCCAGCAGCGAGGGGGGCAGGGGGGTTACCGGGGAGCTGTTTTTT. This codes for CASSEGGRGVTGELFF. Filled out from reference TRBV9 and TRBJ2-2, the complete variable domain reads DSGVTQTPKHLITATGQRVTLRCSPRSGDLSVYWYQQSLDQGLQFLIQYYNGEERAKGNILERFSAQQFPDLHSELNLSSLELGDSALYFCASSEGGRGVTGELFFGEGSRLTVL.

The chain links TRBV27 to TRBJ2-5; 10 nucleotides agree with TRBD2. Germline values: CDR1 MNHEY, CDR2 SMNVEV (reference sequence). The junction had 7 bases not matched to a gene; V was cut back by 8 bases and J by 4 bases. The CDR3 length is 14 residues. The CDR3 protein is CASGLAGERETQYF. DNA of the CDR3: TGTGCCAGCGGTCTAGCGGGAGAGAGAGAGACCCAGTACTTC.

This clone has only a few counts. CDR3 region: CASSQNFRGNTDTQYF. CDR3 sequence (DNA): TGTGCCAGCAGCCAAAACTTTAGGGGTAACACAGATACGCAGTATTTT. The chain recombines TRBV2 with TRBJ2-3, with a tentative D call TRBD1 (5 bases). V lost 6 bases and J 2 bases, leaving 18 bases between the germline ends. Looked up from germline, CDR1 is SNHLY and CDR2 is FYNNEI. This CDR3 region has 16 residues.

This chain links TRBV5-1 with TRBJ2-7, with a tentative D call TRBD1 (6 bases). The CDR3 is 12 residues long. Trimming shortened V by 3 bases and J by 5 bases, and 9 bases separated the two germline ends. Germline V gene lookup returns CDR1 SGHRS and CDR2 YFSETQ. The DNA of the CDR3 is TGCGCCAGCAGCTCACAGGGTCACGAGCAGTACTTC. Its protein product is CASSSQGHEQYF.

The V gene is TRBV18, the J gene TRBJ2-1; 10 nucleotides line up with TRBD2. This CDR3 region has 15 residues. CDR1 is KGHSH, CDR2 LQKENI, per germline. With V trimmed by 5 bases and J by 5 bases, 6 bases remained unmatched. The CDR3 protein is CASSSSGSANNEQFF. CDR3 DNA: TGTGCCAGCTCATCTAGCGGGAGCGCAAACAATGAGCAGTTCTTC. Full variable domain (outside the CDR3, taken from reference TRBV18 and TRBJ2-1): NAGVMQNPRHLVRRRGQEARLRCSPMKGHSHVYWYRQLPEEGLKFMVYLQKENIIDESGMPKERFSAEFPKEGPSILRIQQVVRGDSAAYFCASSSSGSANNEQFFGPGTRLTVL.

The DNA for the CDR3 is TGTGCCAGCAGTTTACACAGTATGTTACAGCCCCAGCATTTT. It encodes CASSLHSMLQPQHF. This chain connects TRBV27 to TRBJ1-5; D is undetermined. Germline-derived CDR1 and CDR2 are MNHEY and SMNVEV (reference sequence). V lost 2 bases and J lost 7, with 12 bases in between. CDR3 length: 14 amino acids.

The chain links TRBV5-1 to TRBJ1-1, with D possibly TRBD1 on 6 matching bases. The CDR3 runs to 16 residues. The V gene lost 0 bases and the J gene lost 4 bases, with 16 bases spanning the gap. The germline V gene has CDR1 SGHRS and CDR2 YFSETQ. The CDR3 spells CASSLEGRGTGTEAFF. CDR3 DNA: TGCGCCAGCAGCTTGGAGGGCAGGGGAACGGGCACTGAAGCTTTCTTT.

This sequence joins TRBV27 and TRBJ1-1, with 11 bases aligning to TRBD1. CDR1 MNHEY and CDR2 SMNVEV come from the germline V gene (reference sequence). The CDR3 covers 14 residues. V lost 6 bases and J lost 4; bases outside the gene matches: 4. The CDR3 DNA is TGTGCCAGCAGGAGAGGGACAGGGGGCACTGAAGCTTTCTTT. This gives the protein CASRRGTGGTEAFF.

The chain uses TRBV11-2 and TRBJ1-3; D is unresolved. V lost 4 bases and J lost 1, with 11 bases in between. Germline V gene lookup returns CDR1 SGHAT and CDR2 FQNNGV. CDR3 length equals 15 residues. The CDR3 region is CASSSWRNSGNTIYF. CDR3 sequence (DNA): TGTGCCAGCAGCTCTTGGAGAAATTCTGGAAACACCATATATTTT.

The chain has TRBV7-6 and TRBJ2-3, with 9 bases fitting TRBD2. V dropped 2 bases and J dropped 7; count of bases not matched to a gene: 4. This CDR3 contains 14 residues. Per germline, CDR1 SGHVS and CDR2 FNYEAQ. The CDR3 DNA reads TGTGCCAGCAGCTTACGCCTAGCGGGGAATACGCAGTATTTT. It translates to CASSLRLAGNTQYF.

The chain couples TRBV4-1 to TRBJ2-2; D is perhaps TRBD1 (5 bases). V lost 0 bases and J 3 bases, leaving 11 bases between the germline ends. CDR3 length equals 16 residues. Germline lookup yields CDR1 MGHRA and CDR2 YSYEKL. This chain's CDR3 is CASSQDLDRYTGELFF. DNA of the CDR3: TGCGCCAGCAGCCAAGATCTTGACAGATACACCGGGGAGCTGTTTTTT.

V and J are TRBV19 and TRBJ2-1; 10 nucleotides agree with TRBD2. This CDR3 has 15 amino acids. The germline gives CDR1 LNHDA, CDR2 SQIVND (reference sequence). The J segment lost 6 bases and the V segment lost 3 bases, leaving 5 bases of the junction unmatched. The CDR3: CASSITSGTPNEQFF. Written as DNA, the CDR3 is TGTGCCAGTAGTATTACTAGCGGGACCCCCAATGAGCAGTTCTTC.

This chain uses TRBV7-3 with TRBJ2-3, with TRBD2 matching over 11 bases. Germline V gene lookup returns CDR1 SGHTA and CDR2 FQGTGA. Trimming cost V 4 bases and J 4 bases; bases outside gene matches: 1. The CDR3 is 14 residues long. CDR3 DNA sequence: TGTGCCAGCAGCTCACTAGCGGGAGCAGATACGCAGTATTTT. Amino acid sequence: CASSSLAGADTQYF. The complete variable domain, with remaining parts taken from reference TRBV7-3 and TRBJ2-3, reads GAGVSQTPSNKVTEKGKYVELRCDPISGHTALYWYRQSLGQGPEFLIYFQGTGAADDSGLPNDRFFAVRPEGSVSTLKIQRTERGDSAVYLCASSSLAGADTQYFGPGTRLTVL.

The chain carries TRBV25-1 and TRBJ2-5, with a tentative D call TRBD2 (6 bases). The germline V gene has CDR1 MGHDK and CDR2 SYGVNS. V shed 4 bases and J shed 0 bases, with 9 bases lying between them. The CDR3 loop spans 14 amino acids. CDR3 nucleotides: TGTGCCAGCAGTGGGAGCGGGTACCAAGAGACCCAGTACTTC. This codes for CASSGSGYQETQYF.

The genes are TRBV29-1 and TRBJ1-1; D is perhaps TRBD1 (5 bases). Trimming pared 7 bases from V and 6 bases from J, leaving 15 bases between. The CDR3 spans 12 residues. CDR1 SQVTM and CDR2 ANQGSEA come from the germline V gene. CDR3: CSAQGLSSEAFF. The CDR3 region has the DNA TGCAGCGCCCAGGGTTTAAGTTCTGAAGCTTTCTTT.

V is TRBV7-9 and J is TRBJ1-2; TRBD1 might be the D (6 bases). Trimming removed 10 bases at V and 6 bases at J, with 21 bases between. The CDR3 totals 14 residues. Looked up from germline, CDR1 is SEHNR and CDR2 is FQNEAQ (reference sequence). The CDR3 spells CATLPLDSTHGYTF. Here the CDR3 DNA reads TGTGCCACCCTCCCCTTGGACAGCACGCATGGCTACACCTTC.

The chain couples TRBV5-6 to TRBJ1-5; D not resolved. The V and J ends lost 0 bases and 7 bases respectively, with 14 bases between them. The CDR3 is 15 residues long. CDR1 and CDR2 (germline): SGHDT, YYEEEE. CDR3 nucleotide sequence: TGTGCCAGCAGCTTGGCCGGAGGGCAAGGCCAGCCCCAGCATTTT. This sequence encodes CASSLAGGQGQPQHF.

V and J are TRBV5-1 and TRBJ2-3; TRBD2 might be the D (6 bases). Trimming left V 4 bases short and J 3 bases short, with 15 bases between. The CDR3 loop spans 15 amino acids. The germline V gene encodes CDR1 SGHRS and CDR2 YFSETQ. In DNA, the CDR3 is TGCGCCAGCAGCGCAATAGCGGTGACTACAGATACGCAGTATTTT. This translates into CASSAIAVTTDTQYF.